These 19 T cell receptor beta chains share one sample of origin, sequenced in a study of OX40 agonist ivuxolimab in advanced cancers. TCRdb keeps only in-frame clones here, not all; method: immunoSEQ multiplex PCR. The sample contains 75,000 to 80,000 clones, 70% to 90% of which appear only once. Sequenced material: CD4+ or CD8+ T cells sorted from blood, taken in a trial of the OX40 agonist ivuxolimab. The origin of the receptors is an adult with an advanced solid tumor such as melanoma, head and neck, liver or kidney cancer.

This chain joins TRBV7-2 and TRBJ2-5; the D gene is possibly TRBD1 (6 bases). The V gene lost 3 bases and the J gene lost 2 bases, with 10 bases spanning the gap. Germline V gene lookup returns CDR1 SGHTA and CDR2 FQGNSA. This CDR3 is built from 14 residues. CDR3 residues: CASSLTGVQETQYF. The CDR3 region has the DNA TGTGCCAGCAGCTTGACAGGTGTACAAGAGACCCAGTACTTC.

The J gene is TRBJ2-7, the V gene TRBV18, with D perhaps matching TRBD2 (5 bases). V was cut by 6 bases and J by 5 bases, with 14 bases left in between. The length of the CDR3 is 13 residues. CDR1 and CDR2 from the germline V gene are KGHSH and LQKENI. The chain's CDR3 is CASSTRAGHEQYF. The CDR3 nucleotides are TGTGCCAGCTCTACAAGGGCGGGCCACGAGCAGTACTTC.

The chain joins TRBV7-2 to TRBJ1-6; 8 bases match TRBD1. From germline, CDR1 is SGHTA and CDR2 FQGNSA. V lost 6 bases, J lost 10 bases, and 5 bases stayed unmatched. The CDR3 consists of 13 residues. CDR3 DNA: TGTGCCAGCAGTTTCAGGGGGCAATCACCCCTCCACTTT. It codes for CASSFRGQSPLHF.

The chain's CDR3 is CASSLVSGSSNEQFF. The CDR3 nucleotides are TGTGCCAGCAGCTTAGTTTCAGGGTCTTCCAATGAGCAGTTCTTC. The chain carries TRBV7-2 and TRBJ2-1, with a possible D match to TRBD1 (5 bases). With 1 base removed from V and 6 bases from J, the gap between germline ends came to 13 bases. The length of the CDR3 is 15 residues. Germline assignment: CDR1 SGHTA and CDR2 FQGNSA.

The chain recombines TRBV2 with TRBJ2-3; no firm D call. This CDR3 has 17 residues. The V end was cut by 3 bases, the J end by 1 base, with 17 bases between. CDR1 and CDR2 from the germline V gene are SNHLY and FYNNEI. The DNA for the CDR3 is TGTGCCAGCAGTGAGTTCGGAAGCTCTCGTGGCACAGATACGCAGTATTTT. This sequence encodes CASSEFGSSRGTDTQYF.

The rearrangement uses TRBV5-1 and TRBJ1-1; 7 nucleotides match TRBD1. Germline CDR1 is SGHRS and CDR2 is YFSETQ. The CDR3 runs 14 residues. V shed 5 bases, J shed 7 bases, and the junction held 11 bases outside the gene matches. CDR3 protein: CASRRGGGEGEAFF. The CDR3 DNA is TGCGCCAGCAGAAGAGGGGGCGGGGAGGGTGAAGCTTTCTTT.

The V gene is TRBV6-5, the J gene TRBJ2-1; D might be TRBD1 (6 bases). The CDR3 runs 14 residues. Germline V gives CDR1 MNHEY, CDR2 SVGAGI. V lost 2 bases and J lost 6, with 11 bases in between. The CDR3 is CASSYPLGGNEQFF. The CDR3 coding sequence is TGTGCCAGCAGTTACCCCTTAGGGGGCAATGAGCAGTTCTTC.

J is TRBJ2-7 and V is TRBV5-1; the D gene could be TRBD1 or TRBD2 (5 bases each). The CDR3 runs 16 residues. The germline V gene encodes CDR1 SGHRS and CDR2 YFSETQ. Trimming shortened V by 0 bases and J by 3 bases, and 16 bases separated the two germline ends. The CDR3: CASSLGGTSPFYEQYF. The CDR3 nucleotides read TGCGCCAGCAGCTTGGGTGGGACCTCCCCTTTCTACGAGCAGTACTTC.

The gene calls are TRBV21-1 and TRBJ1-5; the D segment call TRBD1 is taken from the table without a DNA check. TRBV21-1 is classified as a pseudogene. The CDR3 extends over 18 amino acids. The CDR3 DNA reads TGTGCCAGCAGCGGCCGGGACAAGCTACGGGACGGCAATCAGCCCCAGCATTTT. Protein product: CASSGRDKLRDGNQPQHF.

The CDR3 nucleotides read TGCGCCAGCAGTGAGTCGGCTGACGACTACGAGCAGTACTTC. This translates into CASSESADDYEQYF. The V gene is TRBV10-1, the J gene TRBJ2-7; the D is unclear. The CDR3 consists of 14 residues. Germline V lookup: CDR1 WNHNN, CDR2 SYGVQD (reference sequence). The V end was cut by 0 bases, the J end by 3 bases, with 9 bases between.

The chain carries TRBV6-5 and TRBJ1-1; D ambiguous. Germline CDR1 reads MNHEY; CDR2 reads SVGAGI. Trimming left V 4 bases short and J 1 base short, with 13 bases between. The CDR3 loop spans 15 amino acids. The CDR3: CASSWSTRGNTEAFF. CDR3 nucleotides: TGTGCCAGCAGTTGGTCCACTCGGGGGAACACTGAAGCTTTCTTT.

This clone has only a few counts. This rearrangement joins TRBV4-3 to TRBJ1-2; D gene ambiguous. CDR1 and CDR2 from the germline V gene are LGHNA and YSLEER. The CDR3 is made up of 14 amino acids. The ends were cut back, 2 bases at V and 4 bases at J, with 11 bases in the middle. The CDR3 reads CASSQKREVYGYTF. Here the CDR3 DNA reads TGCGCCAGCAGCCAAAAGAGGGAGGTCTATGGCTACACCTTC.

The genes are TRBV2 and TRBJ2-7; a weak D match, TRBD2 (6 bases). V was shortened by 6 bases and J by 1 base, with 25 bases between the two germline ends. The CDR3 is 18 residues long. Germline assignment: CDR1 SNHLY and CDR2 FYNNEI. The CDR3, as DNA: TGTGCCAGCAGATTTTTAGCGGAGGGTTTCACCCAATCCTACGAGCAGTACTTC. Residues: CASRFLAEGFTQSYEQYF.

In DNA, the CDR3 is TGTGCCAGCACTCCTCGGGGGAGCTATGGCTACACCTTC. This gives the protein CASTPRGSYGYTF. This chain joins TRBV5-4 and TRBJ1-2; D possibly corresponds to TRBD1 (5 bases). Trimming shortened V by 6 bases and J by 4 bases, and 13 bases separated the two germline ends. CDR1 and CDR2 from the germline V gene are SGHNT and YYREEE (reference sequence). The CDR3 is 13 residues long.

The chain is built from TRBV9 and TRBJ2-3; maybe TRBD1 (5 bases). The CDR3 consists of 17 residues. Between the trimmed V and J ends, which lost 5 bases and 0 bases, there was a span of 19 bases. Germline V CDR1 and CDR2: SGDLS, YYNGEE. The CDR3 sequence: CASRKDYRGSSTDTQYF. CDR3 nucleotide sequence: TGTGCCAGCAGAAAAGATTATAGGGGCTCTAGCACAGATACGCAGTATTTT.

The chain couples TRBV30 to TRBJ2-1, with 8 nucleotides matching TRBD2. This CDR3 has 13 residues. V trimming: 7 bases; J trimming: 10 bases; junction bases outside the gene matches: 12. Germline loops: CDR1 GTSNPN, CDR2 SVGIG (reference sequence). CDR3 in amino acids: CASSGGSLGEQFF. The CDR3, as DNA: TGTGCCTCGAGCGGGGGTTCCCTCGGGGAGCAGTTCTTC. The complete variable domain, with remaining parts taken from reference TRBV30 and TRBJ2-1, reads SQTIHQWPATLVQPVGSPLSLECTVEGTSNPNLYWYRQAAGRGLQLLFYSVGIGQISSEVPQNLSASRPQDRQFILSSKKLLLSDSGFYLCASSGGSLGEQFFGPGTRLTVL.

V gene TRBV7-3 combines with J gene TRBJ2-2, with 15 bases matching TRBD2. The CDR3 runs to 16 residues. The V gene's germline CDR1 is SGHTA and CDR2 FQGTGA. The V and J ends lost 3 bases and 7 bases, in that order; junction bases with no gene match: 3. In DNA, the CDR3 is TGTGCCAGCAGCTTTTTGGGACTAGCGGGAGGCGGGGAGCTGTTTTTT. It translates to CASSFLGLAGGGELFF.

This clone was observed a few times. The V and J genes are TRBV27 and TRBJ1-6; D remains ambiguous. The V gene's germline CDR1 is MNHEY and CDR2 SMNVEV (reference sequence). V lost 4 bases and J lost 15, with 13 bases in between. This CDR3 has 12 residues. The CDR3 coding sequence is TGTGCCAGCAGTTCCCCCAACGGTCACCTCCACTTT. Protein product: CASSSPNGHLHF.

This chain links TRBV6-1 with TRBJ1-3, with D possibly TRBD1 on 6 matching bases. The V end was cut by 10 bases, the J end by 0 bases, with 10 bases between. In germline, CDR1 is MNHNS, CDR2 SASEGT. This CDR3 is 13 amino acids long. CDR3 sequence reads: CATGAFSGNTIYF. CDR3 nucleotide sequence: TGTGCCACAGGGGCTTTCTCTGGAAACACCATATATTTT.